The present T cell receptor (beta chain) was sequenced within a study of T cells after yellow fever vaccination (dated by TCRdb to the late 2010s). Regarding the study in general: Libraries from fractions with low cell numbers were prepared with the SMART-Seq v4 Ultra Low Input RNA kit. To follow T-cell clones before and after primary and booster YFV17D yellow fever vaccination, bulk TCR alpha and beta repertoires were sequenced over time. Two healthy male donors made up the cohort, one aged 18 to 30 years and the other aged 30 to 40 years. Blood was drawn at multiple timepoints before and after primary and secondary immunization, with bulk PBMC replicates and cell subsets isolated. The study at large found these results: Computational filtering was required because FACS-sorted repertoires could contain abundant contaminating clonotypes from the bulk population. Compared with the primary T-cell response, the secondary T-cell response was faster but weaker, reaching its peak on day 5 rather than on day 15. The study included only a couple of donors, which limits how far the findings can be generalized. Most clones expanded after primary vaccination were re-detected after the booster (approximately 95% of CD4 and about nine tenths of CD8), suggesting broad memory maintenance. A small share of clonotypes occurred in both CD4 and CD8 compartments, likely arising from convergent recombination.

TCR cDNA was synthesized by 5'RACE template switching, which introduced a universal primer site and unique molecular identifiers. Priming of cDNA synthesis was performed from both the TCR alpha and TCR beta constant segments. Libraries were amplified in two PCR steps, with sample barcodes and sequencing adapters added in the second step. Libraries were sequenced on Illumina HiSeq 2500 (2x100 bp) or NovaSeq (2x150 bp). In the source study's methods: MIGEC handled demultiplexing of reads and collapsing into UMI consensus sequences, while MiXCR performed V(D)J alignment. Using edgeR on replicate PBMC samples, clonotypes were called vaccine-responding if FDR was below 0.01 and the log2 fold change was above 5 up to day 15. Each bulk clonotype was labeled CD4 or CD8 based on which sequenced repertoire, CD4 or CD8, contained the clonotype at higher abundance. Starting from the raw public reads, TCRdb applied fastp trimming at Q25, assembled clones with MiXCR and retained in-frame beta chains. Records with the same CDR3 protein are collapsed into one entry carrying the most frequent genes and DNA. Clone size and V and J calls follow TCRdb, not the original study. This sample is represented by under 250,000 distinct CDR3 sequences; 6.9% of them were singletons. The top ten clonotypes cover more than 0.8% of the sample.

This clonotype was recorded a few times. Its antigen target is currently unknown. No base qualities exist here, and no much larger clone lies one base off it. The sample's treatment or condition label, decoded: live attenuated yellow fever vaccine strain. PBMCs were isolated from peripheral blood using a standard Ficoll-Paque protocol. CD4 and CD8 T-cell fractions were isolated with Dynabeads CD4 and CD8 positive selection kits. RNA was extracted with TriZol from bulk PBMCs, CD4 and CD8 fractions, and dextramer-positive and dextramer-negative fractions. The V end loses 1 base and the J end loses 3 bases, and a stretch of 18 bases separates them. The CDR3 numbers 16 residues from cysteine through phenylalanine. Only the CDR3 DNA is retained, 48 bases long and in frame from the first base. In the germline V gene (reference sequence), CDR1 corresponds to DFQATT and CDR2 to SNEGSKA.

The sequence was obtained from a young man who received the YFV17D yellow fever vaccine. The chain links TRBV20-1 with TRBJ1-2; the D region possibly corresponds to TRBD1 (6 bases align). This specimen consisted of CD4+ T cells sorted from PBMCs, obtained 15 days after the yellow fever booster vaccination. Read as DNA, the sequence is TGCAGTGCTAGAGCGGGACGCTGGGGGCGTGACTATGGCTACACCTTC. This is translated as CSARAGRWGRDYGYTF.